This TCR beta chain comes out of a study of cytomegalovirus exposure and HLA in healthy donors. Study information: As released early, the data held 75 million to 90 million unique TCRs from HLA-typed donors.

This clone was counted only a few times. Antigen: not known. Germline CDR1 and CDR2: SGHTA and FQGTGA. CDR3 length: 13 amino acids. V lost 5 bases to trimming and J lost 11 bases; unmatched junction nucleotides: 11. Study results and limitations: In a later analysis, TCR beta V- and J-gene trimming was associated with a missense DCLRE1C variant. The classifier, whose performance was assessed in both the original and validation cohorts, reportedly diagnosed cytomegalovirus status with high specificity and sensitivity.

Primers: 60 Vbeta forward and 13 Jbeta reverse. Assay: immunoSEQ multiplex PCR; the TCRdb copy retains only in-frame clones and omits some. The table shows 110,000 or so clones, with over 6.5% occurring only once. This TCR came from a woman aged 35 to 49 in good health and CMV-seropositive. The rearrangement uses TRBV7-3 and TRBJ1-1, with 7 bases that match TRBD1. The sample was PBMCs. CDR3 nucleotide sequence: TGTGCCAGCAGCCTCCGACAGGGCCTTGGGGCTTTCTTT. It yields the protein CASSLRQGLGAFF.